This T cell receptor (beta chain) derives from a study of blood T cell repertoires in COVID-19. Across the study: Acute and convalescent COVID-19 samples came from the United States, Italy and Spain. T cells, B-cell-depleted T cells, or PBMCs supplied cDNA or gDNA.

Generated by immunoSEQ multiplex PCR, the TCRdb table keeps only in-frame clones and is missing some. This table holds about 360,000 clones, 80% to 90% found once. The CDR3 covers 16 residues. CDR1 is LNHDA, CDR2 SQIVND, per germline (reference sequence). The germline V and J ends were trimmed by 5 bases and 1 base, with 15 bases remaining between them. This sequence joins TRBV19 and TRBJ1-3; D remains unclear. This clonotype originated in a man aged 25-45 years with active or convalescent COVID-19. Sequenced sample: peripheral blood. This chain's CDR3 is CASSPLGLASGNTIYF. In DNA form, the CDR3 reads TGTGCCAGTAGTCCCCTGGGCCTGGCTTCTGGAAACACCATATATTTT.